This TCR beta chain was captured in a study of response to subunit inactivated influenza vaccine. TCRdb redid the calling of the RT-PCR reads with MiXCR, one entry per CDR3 protein. This sample has hundreds of thousands of distinct CDR3 sequences; about 25% occur once, and the top ten carry around 2%. CDR3 length: 14 residues. CDR1 is MNHEY, CDR2 SVGEGT, per germline. Germline trimming cut 7 bases from V and 4 bases from J; bases unmatched to any gene: 7. The sequence derives from a middle-aged man who received an inactivated influenza vaccine. V usage is TRBV6-2 or TRBV6-3 and J usage is TRBJ2-1; TRBD2 aligns across 7 bases. This material consisted of CD4+ T cells sorted from PBMCs, taken 4 to 6 days after vaccination. DNA of the CDR3: TGTGCCAGCAACGACGGGCGGGAGTACAATGAGCAGTTCTTC. This translates into CASNDGREYNEQFF.